This T cell receptor beta chain was identified during a study of cytomegalovirus exposure and HLA in healthy donors (TCRdb year 2017). Concerning the study at large: According to an earlier analysis of 587 of the donors, about 180 million T cells yielded 117 million unique TCR beta sequences and approximately 280 Gb of sequence data. Donor age, sex, ethnicity and CMV serostatus were collected together with the repertoire data. A later genetic analysis took genome-wide SNP genotypes for about 55% of the 666 donors and used that subset as a discovery cohort. Roughly 290 gigabases of sequencing data and about 92 million unique TCR sequences made up an early release that covered 500 to 700 HLA-typed donors. An earlier analysis of several hundred of the donors used high-throughput TCR beta sequencing to judge whether each TCR beta V gene segment behaved as functional or pseudogenic. All discovery cohort repertoires had been generated using a single sequencing platform. Rather than using new phenotypic data, the later analysis identified candidate immune exposures from TCR beta sequences and from how often those sequences occurred across donors. The genetic ancestry cluster associated with self-reported Caucasian donors included over 65% of the roughly 380 genotyped donors. Because of strong linkage in the cohort, roughly five DR-DQ haplotypes were treated as single units for association and clustering. Both class I and class II loci were covered by HLA typing, at four-digit resolution. The study aimed to test whether cataloging public T cell receptors could reveal signatures of past pathogen exposure. The number of typed donors differed by locus: roughly 629-640 for A, B, C, DRB1 and DQB1; 500 to 550 for DQA1; about 600 for DPA1; and around 470 for DPB1. A separate validation cohort of about 110 different subjects was used in addition to the roughly 620-subject first cohort. The study used immunosequencing to profile the T cell repertoires of more than 650 subjects and linked those repertoires to cytomegalovirus serostatus. Among about 390 genotyped donors of the cohort, an average of approximately 240,000 unique TCR beta nucleotide sequences were sequenced per donor, roughly 20% of them non-productive. The study combined high-throughput TCR immunosequencing, statistical association of individual TCRs with disease status, and machine learning to predict cytomegalovirus infection status. A later analysis re-analyzed previously published TCR beta repertoires from approximately 700 donors and added high-resolution HLA genotyping to study TCR occurrence patterns. General conclusions and limits of the study: Roughly uniform sequencing depth across donors was assumed in presence/absence analyses, although this assumption may not hold. An association between a missense DCLRE1C variant and V-gene and J-gene trimming of TCR beta chains was found in a later genetic analysis and replicated in an independent cohort. In a later analysis, several top co-occurrence clusters were reported to appear linked to parvovirus B19, influenza, CMV and Epstein-Barr virus. Some IMGT-functional V segments, including TRBV6-2 and TRBV6-3, could not be told apart with the 87-base-pair reads, so those segments were excluded. A further reported finding was that TCR beta sequences accurately predicted the HLA-A and HLA-B alleles for most subjects in the first cohort. Specific HLA alleles were associated with over 15,000 TCR beta sequences at a false discovery rate of 0.05 in a later analysis. Three of the identified cytomegalovirus-associated TCR beta chains were confirmed in vitro to be specific for cytomegalovirus antigens. About 17 rarely observed V segments, including chromosome 9 orphons, were excluded from the earlier analysis of approximately 500 of the donors because counts were too low. The classifier was reported to diagnose cytomegalovirus status with high specificity and sensitivity in both the original cohort and the validation cohort. A later analysis found that HLA-associated TCR beta chains were more clonally expanded and had lower generation probabilities than equally common non-associated chains. In the study, some 180 TCR beta chains were listed as associated with cytomegalovirus. Compared with the roughly 720-donor mean, donors in an Asian-associated ancestry cluster had fewer N-insertions in productive TCRs, according to a later genetic analysis. HLA typing was unavailable for some donors at each locus, so association tests used only the typed subset. A cluster of highly shared sequence variants was judged likely to be a technical artifact of the sequencing pipeline. According to the authors, the approach could potentially be generalized to other disease states and immunological phenotypes. Linkage disequilibrium might explain the correlated functional status among segregating V segments, but an unknown experimental factor could not be ruled out. In an earlier analysis of around 600 of the donors, most TCR beta V segments appeared in productive rearrangements about 87% or about 30% of the time, broadly matching IMGT annotations. While some public TCRs were present in many individuals, most TCR sequences turned up only very rarely across donors. For the cohort, immune exposure information was limited to CMV serostatus. According to a later analysis, most CMV-associated TCR beta chains appeared to be HLA-restricted, and the HLA associations seemed to be driven largely by CMV exposure. Only TCR beta chains were sequenced in this cohort, and the absence of alpha or paired-chain data limited detectable features. According to a later analysis, TCR association rates differed among HLA loci, with DRB1 alleles showing the most associated TCRs and HLA-C alleles showing the fewest. When HLA alleles, especially DR and DQ, strongly co-occurred, attributing TCR associations to individual alleles was difficult.

The cohort was made up of under 800 healthy bone marrow donors. Cohort members were all nominally healthy when sampled, although unrecorded immune exposures were likely present. The donor tested CMV seropositive, placing the donor among the 250 to 350 seropositive members of the cohort. Each donor provided a peripheral blood sample, and peripheral blood mononuclear cells were used for TCR beta sequencing. Genomic DNA extraction from the blood cell samples was performed with the Qiagen DNeasy Blood Extraction Kit. Library preparation was by the immunoSEQ multiplex PCR assay. The multiplex PCR relied on a mix of 60 forward primers for TCR Vbeta segments and 13 reverse primers for TCR Jbeta segments. The CDR3 region of rearranged TCR beta genes was amplified from genomic DNA with a multiplex PCR assay. The amplified TCR beta libraries were sequenced on the Illumina HiSeq System as 87-base-pair reads. In the source study's methods: A later analysis tallied tens of millions of unique TCR beta chains across the 650 to 750 repertoires, and approximately 12 million of those chains were shared by two or more donors. Raw reads were error-corrected and collapsed into unique sequences with a nearest-neighbor algorithm that merged closely related sequences to remove PCR and sequencing errors. Alignment of CDR3 sequences to IMGT reference sequences was used to assign V, D and J gene segments. For a sequence to be retained, a match of at least six nucleotides was required to both a V gene segment and a J gene segment. Rearrangements were classified as productive when the CDR3 lacked stop codons and remained in frame with V and J, and all other rearrangements were classified as non-productive. Following IMGT convention, CDR3 was defined as the stretch from the second conserved V-encoded cysteine to the conserved J-encoded phenylalanine. Sequences without an unambiguous match to a single V gene segment were excluded from the earlier analysis of over 500 of the donors. An earlier analysis of some 500 of the donors classified V segments as functional when productive rearrangements were above 56.7% and as segregating when the standard deviation between donors was above 5%. To diagnose cytomegalovirus status from the catalog of TCR beta chain sequences, a statistical classification framework was built. A later analysis assigned V and J genes by comparing TCR nucleotide sequences with IMGT/GENE-DB human TR gene sequences. A later analysis assigned CDR3 sequences and most-parsimonious VDJ recombination scenarios with the TCRdist pipeline. A later analysis defined each TCR beta chain by its CDR3 amino acid sequence plus V-gene family, and excluded reads lacking a unique V-gene family. In a later analysis, approximately 640 highly shared, low-generation-probability nucleotide sequences were removed to address suspected cross-contamination and a sequencing artifact. A later analysis calculated a clonal expansion index for each public chain from normalized within-repertoire ranks of inferred template counts. Generation probabilities in a later analysis came from a VDJ recombination model fitted to out-of-frame rearrangements, and those results were checked against IGoR. In a later analysis, hypergeometric tests were used to score TCR-TCR, TCR-HLA and TCR-CMV co-occurrence, with a repertoire-size bias correction applied to TCR pairs. A later analysis estimated false discovery rates by permuting HLA or CMV assignments 20 times. In a later analysis, co-occurring TCRs were grouped using DBSCAN, with TCRdist sequence similarity added in when clustering inside HLA-allele-positive subsets. Repertoires with fewer than 30,000 or more than 120,000 public chains were left out of co-occurrence clustering, as were five repertoires with anomalous nucleotide sharing. TCRdb obtained this table from immuneACCESS and retained in-frame rearrangements with V and J assigned. These tables miss some clones; where compared with another copy, unresolved V genes account for less than half of the shortfall, and the remainder is unexplained. V and J calls and clone size are those listed in that table; D and trimming were worked out from the DNA. The table for this sample lists roughly 120,000 clones; over 60% of them were counted only once. The ten largest clones capture about 2.5% of the sample.

Notes on this clone: What this receptor recognizes is not known. Base qualities are not at hand, and no much larger clone is one base apart.

The germline V and J ends show losses of 2 bases and 0 bases respectively, and no gene match explains 5 bases of the junction. The CDR3 sequence holds 17 residues, the cysteine and phenylalanine included. Just the 51-base CDR3 DNA is kept, in frame starting at base 1. The germline V gene (reference sequence) supplies CDR1 GTSNPN and CDR2 SVGIG. The V and J genes are TRBV30 and TRBJ2-1, with TRBD2 identical over 12 junction bases. What was sequenced was PBMCs. This sequence was found in a woman in her forties in good health and CMV-seropositive. The CDR3 region: CAWSFKTSGSSYNEQFF. In nucleotide form, the sequence is TGTGCCTGGAGTTTTAAGACTAGCGGGAGCTCCTACAATGAGCAGTTCTTC.